These T cell receptor beta chains were read from a single sample in a study of blood T cell repertoires in COVID-19. Repertoires were generated with immunoSEQ multiplex PCR, while TCRdb's copy carries only in-frame clones and drops some. This sample has 250,000 to 300,000 clones; around nine tenths occur once, and the top ten carry 13%. Sequencing input: peripheral blood. The receptors here all came from a woman aged 70 to 79 with COVID-19, enrolled during active disease. The CDR3 runs from the conserved cysteine through the conserved F or W.

j_call | v_call | cdr3_aa
TRBJ2-3 | TRBV10-1 | CASSESVVSGGPTDTQYF
TRBJ1-3 | TRBV28 | CASSSPSSGNTIYF
TRBJ2-3 | TRBV2 | CASSELQGRTDTQYF
TRBJ2-2 | TRBV7-8 | CASSFRGANTGELFF
TRBJ2-2 | TRBV2 | CASRGSGNTGELFF
TRBJ1-5 | TRBV6-5 | CASRLGQGAQPQHF
TRBJ1-5 | TRBV6-6 | CASSSEASNQPQHF
TRBJ1-2 | TRBV15 | CATSSQGLREGYTF
TRBJ1-2 | TRBV5-6 | CASTTGVGNYGYTF
TRBJ2-2 | TRBV5-4 | CASSPAGTAGGELFF
TRBJ2-5 | TRBV18 | CASSPIRQETQYF
TRBJ2-3 | TRBV2 | CASRAGTSGTDTQYF
TRBJ2-7 | TRBV6-2/TRBV6-3 | CASSDARGEPYEQYF
TRBJ2-5 | TRBV18 | CASSITSGEETQYF
TRBJ2-5 | TRBV4-1 | CASSQVVSGFGVQETQYF
TRBJ2-7 | TRBV13 | CASSPPSSYEQYF
TRBJ2-3 | TRBV28 | CASSLRWTAHEGTQYF
TRBJ2-3 | TRBV10-3 | CAISQTPAQDTQYF
TRBJ2-7 | TRBV11-2 | CASSLDLGHTYEQYF
TRBJ2-7 | TRBV9 | CASSVGGVPDPYEQYF
TRBJ1-2 | TRBV14 | CASSHGKIYGYTF
TRBJ2-1 | TRBV7-2 | CASSSPGQHNEQFF
TRBJ1-4 | TRBV18 | CASSTDLNEKLFF
TRBJ2-7 | TRBV13 | CASSLGAFYEQYF
TRBJ2-7 | TRBV6-5 | CASRRGRYEQYF
TRBJ1-6 | TRBV5-4 | CASSLGKQTFYSPLHF
TRBJ1-1 | TRBV12-5 | CASGLVLGHYTEAFF
TRBJ2-1 | TRBV11-2 | CASSLSRGGHNEQFF
TRBJ1-1 | TRBV9 | CASSHPQGAGTEAFF